This T cell receptor beta chain was found in a study of response to subunit inactivated influenza vaccine. Study-level results: There was a suggestion from the authors that each seasonal influenza vaccination recruits few new T cells.

Germline CDR1 SGHRS, CDR2 YFSETQ. The CDR3 loop spans 15 amino acids. V was pared by 1 base and J by 5 bases, with 7 bases of the junction left unmatched. TCRdb reanalysed the RT-PCR reads using MiXCR and keeps one entry per CDR3 protein. The table includes hundreds of thousands of distinct CDR3 sequences, roughly 11% detected once. The table lists this clonotype with a few counts. No antigen is known for it. The J gene is TRBJ1-2, the V gene TRBV5-1; 8 bases agree with TRBD1. The source was PBMCs from blood, collected 40 to 50 days after vaccination. This receptor was taken from a man aged 50 to 60 who received an inactivated influenza vaccine. As DNA, the CDR3 is TGCGCCAGCAGCTTGCAGGGGGACAGGACATATGGCTACACCTTC. Translated, it gives CASSLQGDRTYGYTF.